This T cell receptor beta chain came from a study of T-cell reconstitution after alpha-beta-depleted transplantation in children. At least ten counts were recorded for this clonotype. V dropped 2 bases and J dropped 8; count of bases not matched to a gene: 3. CDR1 is SGHRS, CDR2 YFSETQ, per germline. The CDR3 runs 14 residues. Library preparation (for TCRbeta) was performed with unique molecular identifiers. TCRdb used MiXCR to reprocess the PCR reads, holding one entry per CDR3 protein. This sample has about 460,000 distinct CDR3 sequences; roughly a tenth occur once, and the top ten carry roughly 2%.

The rearrangement joins TRBV5-1 to TRBJ2-1; TRBD1 matches 11 bases. This material consisted of PBMCs, taken before TCRalphabeta/CD19-depleted stem cell transplant. This clonotype was obtained from a child between 2 and 9 years old with inherited bone marrow failure, due to receive a stem cell transplant. The CDR3, as DNA: TGCGCCAGCAGCTTCCGGGACAGGGGGGATGAGCAGTTCTTC. It codes for CASSFRDRGDEQFF.